This is a list of T cell receptor beta chains from one sample in a study of graft-versus-host responses after intestinal transplantation. Measured with immunoSEQ multiplex PCR; TCRdb has only the in-frame clones, and not every one. The repertoire consists of 74,000 or so clones, with over 80% occurring once and the leading ten covering roughly 0.72%. This material consisted of PBMCs, taken 98 days after intestinal transplantation. Receptor source: a human patient who received an intestinal transplant, so some T cells may come from the graft donor. Both conserved end residues are part of each CDR3. The D gene is left open where the match is weak. Size tells how often a clone was seen (once, few, many) or the class of an expanded clone, and some rows leave it out.

j_call | d_call | v_call | clone_size | cdr3_nt | cdr3_aa
TRBJ1-2 | TRBD1 | TRBV10-3 | . | TGTGCCATCAGTGATCCAAGTGGGGGGACAGTCTATGGCTACACCTTC | CAISDPSGGTVYGYTF
TRBJ1-1 | . | TRBV2 | once | TGTGCCAGCAGTGAAGAGGTCAGGGCGGTACGCACTGAAGCTTTCTTT | CASSEEVRAVRTEAFF
TRBJ2-3 | . | TRBV6-1 | once | TGTGCCAGCAGTGGAGTTTCAGCTGGCACAGATACGCAGTATTTT | CASSGVSAGTDTQYF
TRBJ2-2 | . | TRBV29-1 | . | TGCAGCGTTGTGGAGATTAACACCGGGGAGCTGTTTTTT | CSVVEINTGELFF
TRBJ2-1 | TRBD2 | TRBV19 | . | TGTGCCAGTAGTAAAGAGGCGGGAGGGCCAAATGAGCAGTTCTTC | CASSKEAGGPNEQFF
TRBJ2-3 | . | TRBV28 | . | TGTGCCAGCAGTAGGGGCGGGGATACGCAGTATTTT | CASSRGGDTQYF
TRBJ2-7 | . | TRBV7-9 | . | TGTGCCAGCAGCGAAGGACCGGTCCGGACCTACGAGCAGTACTTC | CASSEGPVRTYEQYF
TRBJ1-1 | . | TRBV12-5 | . | TGTGCTAGTGGTTTTCAGGGAAGTTTTTGGACTGAAGCTTTCTTT | CASGFQGSFWTEAFF
TRBJ2-5 | . | TRBV4-1 | . | TGCGCCAGCAGCCAAGATAAGGGGGGCCCGGAGACCCAGTACTTC | CASSQDKGGPETQYF
TRBJ2-2 | . | TRBV9 | . | TGTGCCAGCAGCGTAGCAGGAAACACCGGGGAGCTGGTTTTT | CASSVAGNTGELVF
TRBJ2-7 | TRBD1 | TRBV7-9 | . | TGTGCCAGCAGCCGAGACCGGGACAGGGGCTACGAGCAGTACTTC | CASSRDRDRGYEQYF
TRBJ1-4 | TRBD1 | TRBV5-4 | . | TGTGCCAGCAGCTTCGAAGGACAGGGAGAAAAACTGTTTTTT | CASSFEGQGEKLFF
TRBJ2-3 | . | TRBV10-1 | . | TGCGCCAGCAGTGAAGGCCCCGGCGGCCCAGATACGCAGTATTTT | CASSEGPGGPDTQYF
TRBJ1-1 | . | TRBV7-8 | . | TGTGCCAGCAGCTTAAACTGGAACACTGAAGCTTTCTTT | CASSLNWNTEAFF
TRBJ1-2 | . | TRBV14 | once | TGTGCCAGCAGCCAAGCGAATCGGGGGTCCTATGGCTACACCTTC | CASSQANRGSYGYTF
TRBJ2-7 | . | TRBV29-1 | . | TGCAGCGTTGCAGTGACCTCCTACGAGCAGTACTTC | CSVAVTSYEQYF
TRBJ1-2 | TRBD1 | TRBV19 | once | TGTGCCAGTAGCACCGGGACAGGGGATTTCTATGGCTACACCTTC | CASSTGTGDFYGYTF
TRBJ2-1 | . | TRBV23-1 | . | TGCGCCAGCAGTCAATGGGACGACCCCCGGGCCGTCAATGAGCAGTTCTTC | CASSQWDDPRAVNEQFF
TRBJ2-5 | . | TRBV4-1 | . | TGCGCCAGCAGTTCGGACGGCCCGGAGACCCAGTACTTC | CASSSDGPETQYF
TRBJ2-7 | TRBD2 | TRBV27 | . | TGTGCCAGCAGTTTAAGCGGGGTAGCCTACGAGCAGTACTTC | CASSLSGVAYEQYF
TRBJ2-7 | . | TRBV27 | once | TGTGCCAGCAGTCTCCAGTTAGAATCCTACGAGCAGTACTTC | CASSLQLESYEQYF
TRBJ2-7 | TRBD2 | TRBV7-3 | . | TGTGCCAGCAGCTTAAGTGGGGGAGCGGGAGACGAGCAGTACTTC | CASSLSGGAGDEQYF
TRBJ1-5 | . | TRBV5-5 | few | TGTGCCAGCAGCGGGGAGTATCATAGCAATCAGCCCCAGCATTTT | CASSGEYHSNQPQHF
TRBJ2-7 | . | TRBV2 | few | TGTGCCAGCAGTGAAGGGAATGCCTACGAGCAGTACTTC | CASSEGNAYEQYF
TRBJ2-1 | TRBD1 | TRBV5-1 | . | TGCGCCAGCAGCTCGGGGACAGGGACGAAGGGCGGGACCGATGAGCAGTTCTTC | CASSSGTGTKGGTDEQFF
TRBJ1-1 | . | TRBV7-9 | . | TGTGCCAGCAGCCCCTGGGCAGGGCCTGTCACTGAAGCTTTCTTT | CASSPWAGPVTEAFF
TRBJ1-2 | TRBD1 | TRBV27 | once | TGTGCCAGCAGTATCACTTCGACAGGGGAGGTTAACTATGGCTACACCTTC | CASSITSTGEVNYGYTF
TRBJ2-2 | . | TRBV2 | . | TGTGCCAGCAGGGCACCTAAACACCTGAACACCGGGGAGCTGTTTTTT | CASRAPKHLNTGELFF
TRBJ1-6 | . | TRBV5-1 | . | TGCGCCAGCAGCTTGGAAAGGTCGGGGAATTCACCCCTCCACTTT | CASSLERSGNSPLHF
TRBJ2-7 | . | TRBV11-2 | . | TGTGCCAGCAGCTCCTTCGGCAGCTACGAGCAGTACTTC | CASSSFGSYEQYF
TRBJ2-3 | . | TRBV27 | once | TGTGCCAGCAGTTTATTGGGGATTGGAGATACGCAGTATTTT | CASSLLGIGDTQYF
TRBJ1-1 | . | TRBV7-8 | . | TGTGCCAGCAGCCGGGGGACCGTTGAAGCTTTCTTT | CASSRGTVEAFF
TRBJ2-1 | . | TRBV5-1 | . | TGCGCCAGCAGCTTGGTAAGTGACTCCTACAATGAGCAGTTCTTC | CASSLVSDSYNEQFF
TRBJ1-5 | TRBD1 | TRBV6-5 | . | TGTGCCAGCAGTTACGCGACAGGGAGTACGCCCCAGCATTTT | CASSYATGSTPQHF
TRBJ1-1 | TRBD1 | TRBV28 | . | TGTGCCAGCAGTTCCCCCCAGGGGGGGCTGAACACTGAAGCTTTCTTT | CASSSPQGGLNTEAFF
TRBJ2-1 | TRBD1 | TRBV5-1 | . | TGCGCCAGCAGCTCATGGGACAGACCCAATGAGCAGTTCTTC | CASSSWDRPNEQFF
TRBJ2-7 | TRBD1 | TRBV6-5 | . | TGTGCCAGCAGTGGGAGGACAGGGAACTACGAGCAGTACTTC | CASSGRTGNYEQYF
TRBJ1-3 | . | TRBV18 | . | TGTGCCAGCTCACCAAAGCAACCCACCGTCCTCCGGGACCGGGGTTTAAGCGGAAACACCATATATTTT | CASSPKQPTVLRDRGLSGNTIYF
TRBJ2-7 | TRBD2 | TRBV19 | . | TGTGCCAGTAGTAGCGGGAGCTCCTACGAGCAGTACTTC | CASSSGSSYEQYF
TRBJ1-3 | TRBD1 | TRBV6-1 | . | TGTGCCAGCAGTCGCTACAGGGGCTCTGGAAACACCATATATTTT | CASSRYRGSGNTIYF
TRBJ1-2 | TRBD1 | TRBV7-9 | . | TGTGCCAGCAGCCGACCGACAGGGAGCTATGGCTACACCTTC | CASSRPTGSYGYTF
TRBJ2-3 | . | TRBV6-6 | . | TGTGCCAGCACCCCTAGCACAGATACGCAGTATTTT | CASTPSTDTQYF
TRBJ2-4 | TRBD1 | TRBV28 | . | TGTGCCAGCAGTGCCCCAGGGGGCTGGGACATTCAGTACTTC | CASSAPGGWDIQYF
TRBJ2-1 | TRBD2 | TRBV9 | . | TGTGCCAGCAGCGTCCGGGACTACCCCTACAATGAGCAGTTCTTC | CASSVRDYPYNEQFF
TRBJ1-1 | . | TRBV19 | . | TGTGCCACCCTAAAGGGATTAGGGAACACTGAAGCTTTCTTT | CATLKGLGNTEAFF
TRBJ2-3 | TRBD2 | TRBV4-2 | . | TGTGCCAGCAGCCAAGAGCCTGGACTAGCGGGGGGGCCGGGGACAGATACGCAGTATTTT | CASSQEPGLAGGPGTDTQYF
TRBJ1-6 | TRBD1 | TRBV7-2 | few | TGTGCCAGCAGCCTAGGGACAGATTCACCCCTCCACTTT | CASSLGTDSPLHF
TRBJ2-1 | TRBD2 | TRBV18 | . | TGTGCCAGCTCACCATTTACTAGCGGGGGGACGTTGAACAATGGGCAGTTCTTC | CASSPFTSGGTLNNGQFF
TRBJ1-2 | . | TRBV6-1 | . | TGTGCCAGCAGTCGGACGGGTGCCCCTGGCTACACCTTC | CASSRTGAPGYTF
TRBJ2-1 | . | TRBV25-1 | . | TGTGCCAGCAGTCCCGGGGGCTACAATGAGCAGTTCTTC | CASSPGGYNEQFF
TRBJ1-4 | . | TRBV7-6 | . | TGTGCCAGCAGCTTAGCGTCCGGGTATGAAAAACTGTTTTTT | CASSLASGYEKLFF
TRBJ1-1 | . | TRBV4-1 | . | TGCGCCAGCAGCCAAGGACAGATGAACACTGAAGCTTTCTTT | CASSQGQMNTEAFF
TRBJ2-7 | TRBD1 | TRBV6-5 | . | TGTGCCAGCAGTTACTCATTACCGGGACAGGGGTACGAGCAGTACTTC | CASSYSLPGQGYEQYF
TRBJ2-3 | . | TRBV21-1 | . | TGTGCCAGCAGCAAAAACAGGGTAGCGGGGGCTTACACAGATACGCAGTATTTT | CASSKNRVAGAYTDTQYF
TRBJ2-7 | . | TRBV6-6 | . | TGTGCCAGCGCGTGGAGCAGGGTCTACGAGCAGTACTTC | CASAWSRVYEQYF
TRBJ1-2 | . | TRBV5-1 | . | TGCGCCAGCAGTTCTCCGGGGACTCAGACCCTCTATGGCTACACCTTC | CASSSPGTQTLYGYTF
TRBJ1-1 | . | TRBV10-2 | . | TGCGCCAGCAGGAGGTTAAGACACAAAAACACTGAAGCTTTCTTT | CASRRLRHKNTEAFF
TRBJ1-1 | . | TRBV10-3 | . | TGTGCCATCAGTGAGTATAAGGGGAATGAAGCTTTCTTT | CAISEYKGNEAFF
TRBJ2-1 | . | TRBV19 | . | TGTGCCAGTAGTTCTCCCGGGACACAAAACAATGAGCAGTTCTTC | CASSSPGTQNNEQFF